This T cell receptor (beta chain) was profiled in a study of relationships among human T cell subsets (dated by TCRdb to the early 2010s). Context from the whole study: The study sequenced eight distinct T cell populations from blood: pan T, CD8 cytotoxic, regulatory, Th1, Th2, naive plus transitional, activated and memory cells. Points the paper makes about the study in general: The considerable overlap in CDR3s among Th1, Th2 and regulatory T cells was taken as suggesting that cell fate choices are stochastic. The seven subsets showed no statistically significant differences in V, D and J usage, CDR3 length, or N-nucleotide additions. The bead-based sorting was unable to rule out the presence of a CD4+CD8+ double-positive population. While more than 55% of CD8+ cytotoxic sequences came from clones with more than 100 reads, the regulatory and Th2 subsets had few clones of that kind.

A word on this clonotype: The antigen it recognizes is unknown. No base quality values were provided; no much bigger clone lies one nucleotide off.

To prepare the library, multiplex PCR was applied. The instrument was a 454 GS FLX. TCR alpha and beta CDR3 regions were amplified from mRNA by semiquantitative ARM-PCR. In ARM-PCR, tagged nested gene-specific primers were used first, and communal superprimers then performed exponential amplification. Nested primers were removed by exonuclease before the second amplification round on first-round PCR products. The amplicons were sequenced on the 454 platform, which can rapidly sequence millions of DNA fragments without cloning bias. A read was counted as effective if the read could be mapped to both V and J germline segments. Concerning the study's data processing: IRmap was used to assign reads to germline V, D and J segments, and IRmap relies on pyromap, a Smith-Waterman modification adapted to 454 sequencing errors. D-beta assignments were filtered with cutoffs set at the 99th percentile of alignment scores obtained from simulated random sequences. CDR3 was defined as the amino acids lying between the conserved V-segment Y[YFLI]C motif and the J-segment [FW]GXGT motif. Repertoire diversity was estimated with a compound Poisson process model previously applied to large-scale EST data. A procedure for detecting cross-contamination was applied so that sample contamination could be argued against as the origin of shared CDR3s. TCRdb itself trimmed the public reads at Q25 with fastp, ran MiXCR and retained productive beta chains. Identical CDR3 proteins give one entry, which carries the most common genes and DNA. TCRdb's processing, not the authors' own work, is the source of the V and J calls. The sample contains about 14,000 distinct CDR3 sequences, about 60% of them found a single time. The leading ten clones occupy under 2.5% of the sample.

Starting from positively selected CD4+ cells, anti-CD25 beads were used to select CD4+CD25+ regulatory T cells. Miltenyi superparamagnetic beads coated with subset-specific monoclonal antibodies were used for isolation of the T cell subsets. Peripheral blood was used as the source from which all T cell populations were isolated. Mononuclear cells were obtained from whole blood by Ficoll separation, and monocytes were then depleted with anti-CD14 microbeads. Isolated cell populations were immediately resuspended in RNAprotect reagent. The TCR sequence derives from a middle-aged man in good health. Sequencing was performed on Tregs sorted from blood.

The CDR3 reads as follows: CASAARGWTDTQYF. Read as DNA, the sequence is TGTGCCAGCGCAGCGCGGGGGTGGACAGATACGCAGTATTTT. Recombination linked TRBV7-9 to TRBJ2-3; 7 central nucleotides agree with TRBD2. The CDR3 spans 14 residues, from the cysteine through the phenylalanine. Only CDR3 DNA remains: 42 bases, in frame from the first base. Via the germline V gene (reference sequence), CDR1 is SEHNR and CDR2 FQNEAQ. Trimming removed 8 bases from V and 3 bases from J; the gene matches leave 8 bases unexplained.